This T cell receptor (beta chain) was observed in a study of spatial heterogeneity in lung cancer (dated by TCRdb to the late 2010s). Looking at the study overall: Beta-chain transcripts were consistently detected in greater numbers than alpha-chain transcripts, which likely reflects a higher abundance of beta-chain transcripts. At surgery, 220 tumor regions, 63 to 70 matched nontumor lung samples and 56 PBMC samples were TCR-sequenced for both alpha and beta chains. The study linked features of the TCR repertoire to counts of nonsynonymous mutations, which were determined by whole-exome sequencing of tumor tissue. In non-small cell lung cancer, the study quantitatively compared TCR alpha and beta repertoires across several tumor regions, matched nontumor lung, and blood. In the raw uncorrected reads, each unique combination of TCR and UMI appeared more than ten times on average.

This clonotype occurred many times. Its antigen has not been determined. The record has no base qualities; no much larger clone is one base away. What the work shows at the level of the full study, not this receptor alone: Ubiquitous expanded tumor TCRs were found in blood more often at tumor resection than at routine follow-up. Confirming at a functional level the hypothesis that regional TCRs recognize regional mutations was considered to require additional single-cell paired TCR alpha and beta sequencing.

Reading the label with the study, this specimen's time point is: sample taken at primary tumor resection. Donors were approximately 72 patients with early-stage, untreated non-small cell lung cancer from the lung TRACERx cohort. Without any cell sorting, TCR sequencing was performed on whole RNA extracted either from tumor and nontumor lung tissue or from cryopreserved PBMC samples. A patient was chosen for TCR sequencing only when enough RNA was available from at least two tumor regions. The CDR3 runs 18 amino acids, cysteine and phenylalanine included. Only the CDR3 DNA is retained, 54 bases long and in frame from the first base. The trim is 3 bases for V and 0 bases for J, with a gap of 17 bases between the germline ends. CDR1 and CDR2 are drawn from the germline V gene: MDHEN, SYDVKM. Libraries were built with 5' RACE. TCRdb lists the instrument as NextSeq 500. In the TCR library protocol, a unique molecular identifier was attached to each TCR cDNA molecule so that PCR and sequencing errors could be corrected. In the paper's pipeline: TCR identification, UMI-based error correction and CDR3 extraction were all carried out with Decombinator tools. Expanded TCRs were defined as those above a frequency of 2 per 1,000, corresponding to the top 1% of the tumor frequency distribution. Renyi diversity was calculated using the R vegan package after each repertoire was subsampled 100 times to 5,000 TCRs. CDR3 similarity networks were constructed using string-kernel similarity of amino acid triplets, with links drawn between CDR3s whose pairwise similarity was above 0.82. The public reads were reprocessed in TCRdb via fastp at Q25 and MiXCR, keeping in-frame beta chains. Records with the same CDR3 protein are collapsed into one entry carrying the most frequent genes and DNA. In this record, the V and J calls reflect TCRdb's handling and not the investigators' own analysis. This sample has tens of thousands of distinct CDR3 sequences in its table, and less than 15% of those were observed once. The ten most abundant clones make up just over 40% of the sample.

Source: PBMCs, taken at surgery. The chain was built from TRBV28 and TRBJ2-2, and TRBD2 may be the D gene, going by 6 matching bases. The TCR originated in a male donor with early-stage non-small cell lung cancer. The nucleotides read TGTGCCAGCAGTTTTGCGTTGCCGGGCGGGACGAACACCGGGGAGCTGTTTTTT. Its amino acids are CASSFALPGGTNTGELFF.